This T cell receptor (beta chain) was sequenced during a study of blood T cells in healthy people across ages. Study-wide results and limits: Using unsorted PBMCs precluded a conclusive naive versus antigen-experienced comparison. Significant beta diversity loss was already apparent by age about 39, declining roughly linearly.

There are a few counts of this clonotype. The antigen is undetermined. The junction differs from germline at one of its ends, possibly a read error. Using a J-beta primer mix together with a sample-barcoded 5' primer, a second PCR was run for roughly 7 to 11 cycles. TCRdb redid the calling of the 5' RACE reads with MiXCR, one entry per CDR3 protein. In the table there are 550,000 to 650,000 distinct CDR3 sequences, about 28% of which are singletons. Germline V gene lookup returns CDR1 SEHNR and CDR2 FQNEAQ (reference sequence). The length of the CDR3 is 14 residues. The sequencing sample was made of blood. The sequence derives from a woman over 75 in good health. V and J are TRBV7-9 and TRBJ2-3; maybe TRBD1 (5 bases). CDR3 amino acids: CASSPGRSTGTQYF. In DNA form, the CDR3 reads TGTGCCAGCAGCCCCGGGCGAAGCACAGGTACGCAGTATTTT. The full variable domain, with the rest looked up from reference TRBV7-9 and TRBJ2-3, is DTGVSQNPRHKITKRGQNVTFRCDPISEHNRLYWYRQTLGQGPEFLTYFQNEAQLEKSRLLSDRFSAERPKGSFSTLEIQRTEQGDSAMYLCASSPGRSTGTQYFGPGTRLTVL.